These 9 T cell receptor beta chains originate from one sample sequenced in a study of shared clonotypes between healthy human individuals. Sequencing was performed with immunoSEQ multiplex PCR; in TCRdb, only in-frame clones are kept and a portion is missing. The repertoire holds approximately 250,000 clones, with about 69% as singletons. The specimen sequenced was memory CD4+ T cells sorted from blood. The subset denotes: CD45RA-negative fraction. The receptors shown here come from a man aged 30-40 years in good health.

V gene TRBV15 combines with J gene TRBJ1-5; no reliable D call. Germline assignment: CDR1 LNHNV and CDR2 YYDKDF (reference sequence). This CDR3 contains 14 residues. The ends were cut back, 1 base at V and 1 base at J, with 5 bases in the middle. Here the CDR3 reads CATSRGLSNQPQHF. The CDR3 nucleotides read TGTGCCACCAGCAGAGGGTTAAGCAATCAGCCCCAGCATTTT.

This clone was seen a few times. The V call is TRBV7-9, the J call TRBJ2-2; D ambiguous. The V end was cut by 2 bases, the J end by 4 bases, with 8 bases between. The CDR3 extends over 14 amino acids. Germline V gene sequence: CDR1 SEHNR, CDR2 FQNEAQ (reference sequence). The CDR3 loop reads CASSLPRSTGELFF. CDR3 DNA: TGTGCCAGCAGCTTACCACGATCCACCGGGGAGCTGTTTTTT.

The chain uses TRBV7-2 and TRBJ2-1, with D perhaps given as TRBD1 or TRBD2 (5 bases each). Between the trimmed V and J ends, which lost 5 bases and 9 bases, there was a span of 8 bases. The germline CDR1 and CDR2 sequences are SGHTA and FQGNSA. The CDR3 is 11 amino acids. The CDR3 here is CASSPGAEQFF. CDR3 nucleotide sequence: TGTGCCAGCAGCCCCGGGGCTGAGCAGTTCTTC.

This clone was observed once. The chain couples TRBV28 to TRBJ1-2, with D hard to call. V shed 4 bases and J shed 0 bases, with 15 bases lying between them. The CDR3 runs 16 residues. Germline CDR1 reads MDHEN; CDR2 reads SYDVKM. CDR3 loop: CASSSIREGSNYGYTF. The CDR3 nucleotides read TGTGCCAGCAGTTCTATTCGGGAGGGCTCTAACTATGGCTACACCTTC.

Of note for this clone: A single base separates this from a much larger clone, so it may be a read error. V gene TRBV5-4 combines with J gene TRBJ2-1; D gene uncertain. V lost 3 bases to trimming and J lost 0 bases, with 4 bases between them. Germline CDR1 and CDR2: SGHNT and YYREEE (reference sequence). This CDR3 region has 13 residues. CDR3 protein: CASSYSSYNEQFF. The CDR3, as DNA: TGTGCCAGCAGCTACAGCTCCTACAATGAGCAGTTCTTC.

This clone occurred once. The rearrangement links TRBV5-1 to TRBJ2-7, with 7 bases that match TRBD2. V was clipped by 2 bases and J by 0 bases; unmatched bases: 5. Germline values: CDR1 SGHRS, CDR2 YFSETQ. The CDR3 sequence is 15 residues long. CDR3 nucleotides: TGCGCCAGCAGCTTCGGCCTAGCGGTCTCCTACGAGCAGTACTTC. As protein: CASSFGLAVSYEQYF.

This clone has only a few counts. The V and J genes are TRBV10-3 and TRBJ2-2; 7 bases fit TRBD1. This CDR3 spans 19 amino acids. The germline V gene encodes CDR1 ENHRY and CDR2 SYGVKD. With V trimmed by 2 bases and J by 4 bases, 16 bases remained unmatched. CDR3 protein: CAISETIPGQSAGTGELFF. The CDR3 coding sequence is TGTGCCATCAGTGAGACCATACCGGGACAGTCTGCGGGCACCGGGGAGCTGTTTTTT.

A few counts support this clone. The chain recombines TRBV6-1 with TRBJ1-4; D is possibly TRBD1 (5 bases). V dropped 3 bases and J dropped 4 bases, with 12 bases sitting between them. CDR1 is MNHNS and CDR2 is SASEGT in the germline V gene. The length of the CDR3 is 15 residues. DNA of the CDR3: TGTGCCAGCAGTGACCTGACAGATTATAATGAAAAACTGTTTTTT. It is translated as CASSDLTDYNEKLFF.

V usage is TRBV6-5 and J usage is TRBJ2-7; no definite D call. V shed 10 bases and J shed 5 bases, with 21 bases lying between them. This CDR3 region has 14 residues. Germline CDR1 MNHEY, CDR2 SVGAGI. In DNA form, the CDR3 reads TGTGCCACCCGGACGCAGCTCGCCGTCAACGAGCAGTACTTC. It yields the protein CATRTQLAVNEQYF.